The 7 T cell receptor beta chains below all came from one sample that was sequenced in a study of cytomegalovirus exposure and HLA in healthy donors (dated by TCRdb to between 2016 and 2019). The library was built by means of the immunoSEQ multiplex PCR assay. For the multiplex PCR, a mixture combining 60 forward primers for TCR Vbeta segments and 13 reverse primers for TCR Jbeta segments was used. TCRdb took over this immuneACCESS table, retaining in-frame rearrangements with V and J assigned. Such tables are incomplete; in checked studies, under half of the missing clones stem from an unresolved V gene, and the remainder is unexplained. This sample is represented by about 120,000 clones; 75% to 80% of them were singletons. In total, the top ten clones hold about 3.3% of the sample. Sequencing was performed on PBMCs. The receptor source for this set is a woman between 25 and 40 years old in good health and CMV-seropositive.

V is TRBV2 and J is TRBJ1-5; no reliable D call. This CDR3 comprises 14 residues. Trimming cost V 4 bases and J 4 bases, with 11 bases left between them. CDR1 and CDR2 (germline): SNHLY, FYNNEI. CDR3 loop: CASSVASRNQPQHF. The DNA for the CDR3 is TGTGCCAGCAGTGTTGCAAGCAGGAATCAGCCCCAGCATTTT.

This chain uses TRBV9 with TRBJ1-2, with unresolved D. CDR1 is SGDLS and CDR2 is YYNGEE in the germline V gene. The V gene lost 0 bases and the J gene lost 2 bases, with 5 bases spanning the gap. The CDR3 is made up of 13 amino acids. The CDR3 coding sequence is TGTGCCAGCAGCGTAGCCCTCAACTATGGCTACACCTTC. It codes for CASSVALNYGYTF.

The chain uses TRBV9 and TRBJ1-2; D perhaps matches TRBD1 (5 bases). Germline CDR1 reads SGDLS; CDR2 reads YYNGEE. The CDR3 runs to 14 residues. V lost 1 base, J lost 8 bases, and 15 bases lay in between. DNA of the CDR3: TGTGCCAGCAGCGTAAGCCATCAGGGTGAAGGCTACACCTTC. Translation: CASSVSHQGEGYTF.

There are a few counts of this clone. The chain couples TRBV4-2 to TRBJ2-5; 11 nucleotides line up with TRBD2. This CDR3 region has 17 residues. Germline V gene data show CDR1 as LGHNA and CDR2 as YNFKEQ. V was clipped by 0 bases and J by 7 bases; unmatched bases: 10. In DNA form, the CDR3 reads TGTGCCAGCAGCCAAGATGGGCTAGCGGGGGGCCCGGGGACCCAGTACTTC. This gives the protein CASSQDGLAGGPGTQYF.

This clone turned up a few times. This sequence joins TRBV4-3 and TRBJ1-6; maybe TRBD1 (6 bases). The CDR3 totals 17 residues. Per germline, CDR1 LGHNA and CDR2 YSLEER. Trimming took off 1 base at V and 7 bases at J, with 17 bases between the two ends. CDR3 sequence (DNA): TGCGCCAGCAGCCAAGTTTTGGATTCAGGGGCAAATTCACCCCTCCACTTT. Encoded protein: CASSQVLDSGANSPLHF.

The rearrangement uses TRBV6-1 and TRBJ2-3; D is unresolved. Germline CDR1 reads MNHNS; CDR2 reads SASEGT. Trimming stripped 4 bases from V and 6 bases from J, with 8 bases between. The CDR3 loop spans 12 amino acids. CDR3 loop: CASSAAVDTQYF. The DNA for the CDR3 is TGTGCCAGCAGTGCCGCGGTGGATACGCAGTATTTT.

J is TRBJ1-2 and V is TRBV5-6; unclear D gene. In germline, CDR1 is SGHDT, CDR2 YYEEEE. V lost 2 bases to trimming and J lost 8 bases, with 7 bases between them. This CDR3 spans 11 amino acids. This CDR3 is CASSFFRGYTF. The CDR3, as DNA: TGTGCCAGCAGCTTCTTCAGGGGCTACACCTTC.